The 21 T cell receptor beta chains reported below all come from one sample, sequenced in a study of early T cells in non-severe SARS-CoV-2 infection. TCRdb ran MiXCR on the 5' RACE reads and lists one entry per CDR3 protein. The sample comprises 90,000 to 120,000 distinct CDR3 sequences, around 10% of which are singletons, and about 8% rests with the top ten. Sequencing was carried out using whole blood. Source of these receptors: an adult who was a healthcare worker with PCR-confirmed SARS-CoV-2 infection or an uninfected control (not recorded which).

This clonotype was observed many times. The V and J genes are TRBV10-2 and TRBJ2-1; TRBD2 agrees at 9 bases. The V segment lost 5 bases and the J segment 3 bases; nucleotides outside the gene matches: 5. The CDR3 totals 15 residues. The V gene's germline CDR1 is WSHSY and CDR2 SAAADI. CDR3 region: CASSFPSGNYNEQFF. DNA of the CDR3: TGCGCCAGCAGTTTTCCTAGCGGGAACTACAATGAGCAGTTCTTC.

This chain joins TRBV1 and TRBJ2-4. TRBV1 is termed a pseudogene. This CDR3 region has 8 residues. The CDR3 nucleotides read TGCACCAGCAGCCAGAGAGGCTTC. Protein sequence: CTSSQRGF.

The rearrangement joins TRBV27 to TRBJ2-1; D may match TRBD1 or TRBD2 (5 bases each). The CDR3 covers 13 residues. V was cut by 3 bases and J by 6 bases, with 9 bases left in between. Germline V CDR1 and CDR2: MNHEY, SMNVEV (reference sequence). DNA for the CDR3: TGTGCCAGCAGTTTGGGGACCTTCAATGAGCAGTTCTTC. Translation gives CASSLGTFNEQFF.

This clonotype was seen a handful of times. The chain has TRBV14 and TRBJ2-3; D gene ambiguous. The CDR3 totals 15 residues. Germline V gives CDR1 SGHDN, CDR2 FVKESK. V lost 0 bases and J 4 bases, leaving 11 bases between the germline ends. Here the CDR3 DNA reads TGTGCCAGCAGCCAAGATTTTAGACCGGCAGATACGCAGTATTTT. This translates into CASSQDFRPADTQYF.

This clonotype has just a few counts. The chain combines TRBV28 with TRBJ1-4, with D unresolved. With 6 bases removed from V and 7 bases from J, the gap between germline ends came to 6 bases. The CDR3 totals 11 residues. CDR1 and CDR2 from the germline V gene are MDHEN and SYDVKM. CDR3 coding DNA: TGTGCCAGCAGCAACTTTGAAAAACTGTTTTTT. Its translation is CASSNFEKLFF.

CDR3 nucleotide sequence: TGTGCCAGCAGCCAGGCGGGACTACCATCTAGCCTCTCCTACAATGAGCAGTTCTTC. Translating it yields CASSQAGLPSSLSYNEQFF. V usage is TRBV3-1 and J usage is TRBJ2-1; 7 nucleotides line up with TRBD2. Unmatched junction bases numbered 14, after V lost 3 bases and J lost 0 bases. CDR1 and CDR2 (germline): LGHDT, YNNKEL (reference sequence). This CDR3 is 19 amino acids long.

V gene TRBV3-1 combines with J gene TRBJ1-2; 8 bases map to TRBD1. The CDR3 runs to 15 residues. Germline lookup yields CDR1 LGHDT and CDR2 YNNKEL (reference sequence). The junction had 10 bases not matched to a gene; V was cut back by 5 bases and J by 5 bases. CDR3: CASSTKWTGMYGYTF. Written as DNA, the CDR3 is TGTGCCAGCAGCACAAAATGGACAGGGATGTATGGCTACACCTTC.

This clonotype was seen repeatedly, ten times or more. The chain has TRBV6-2 or TRBV6-3 and TRBJ2-7; possibly TRBD1 for D (6 bases). Between the trimmed V and J ends, which lost 5 bases and 0 bases, there was a span of 14 bases. The CDR3 runs to 15 residues. CDR1 is MNHEY, CDR2 SVGEGT, per germline. Here the CDR3 reads CASSIHWTDSYEQYF. DNA of the CDR3: TGTGCCAGCAGTATCCATTGGACAGACTCCTACGAGCAGTACTTC.

The rearrangement uses TRBV20-1 and TRBJ2-2; no reliable D call. Trimming shortened V by 5 bases and J by 7 bases, and 11 bases separated the two germline ends. Germline CDR1 reads DFQATT; CDR2 reads SNEGSKA (reference sequence). The CDR3 contains 12 residues. The CDR3: CSAPRGVGELFF. The CDR3 DNA reads TGCAGTGCTCCGCGAGGTGTCGGGGAGCTGTTTTTT.

Only a few counts were recorded for this clonotype. This rearrangement joins TRBV12-3 or TRBV12-4 to TRBJ2-1; D is unresolved. Trimming took 0 bases from V and 2 from J, leaving 14 bases between them. CDR3 length: 17 amino acids. CDR3 sequence (DNA): TGTGCCAGCAGTTTAGCGAGCTTCCTAGTCGCCTACAATGAGCAGTTCTTC. This codes for CASSLASFLVAYNEQFF.

The CDR3, as DNA: TGTGCCAGCGCCGCAAACTACAATGAGCAGTTCTTC. Protein sequence: CASAANYNEQFF. The chain joins TRBV28 to TRBJ2-1; D not certain. Germline V lookup: CDR1 MDHEN, CDR2 SYDVKM. The ends were cut back, 8 bases at V and 3 bases at J, with 8 bases in the middle. The CDR3 is 12 residues long.

This clonotype was found many times. J is TRBJ2-5 and V is TRBV4-3; tentatively, D is TRBD2 (6 bases). CDR3 size: 14 residues. V was clipped by 4 bases and J by 3 bases, with 12 bases between them. Looked up from germline, CDR1 is LGHNA and CDR2 is YSLEER. The CDR3 nucleotides are TGCGCCAGCAGCCTCGGGAGAACCAAAGAGACCCAGTACTTC. Translated: CASSLGRTKETQYF.

In its sample, this clonotype was seen a few times. The DNA for the CDR3 is TGTGCCAGCAGCTCGGGACCGGAGCTGTTTTTT. This encodes CASSSGPELFF. The chain carries TRBV5-6 and TRBJ2-2; D is possibly TRBD1 or TRBD2 (5 bases each). V was clipped by 3 bases and J by 10 bases, with 7 bases between them. This CDR3 has 11 residues. The germline V gene has CDR1 SGHDT and CDR2 YYEEEE. The whole variable domain, filled in from reference TRBV5-6 and TRBJ2-2, reads DAGVTQSPTHLIKTRGQQVTLRCSPKSGHDTVSWYQQALGQGPQFIFQYYEEEERQRGNFPDRFSGHQFPNYSSELNVNALLLGDSALYLCASSSGPELFFGEGSRLTVL.

The genes are TRBV29-1 and TRBJ1-3, with D tentatively TRBD1 (6 bases). This CDR3 has 14 residues. Germline CDR1 reads SQVTM; CDR2 reads ANQGSEA. Trimming pared 7 bases from V and 4 bases from J, leaving 17 bases between. The CDR3 here is CSAATGLGGNTIYF. DNA for the CDR3: TGCAGCGCAGCAACAGGGCTAGGAGGAAACACCATATATTTT. Full variable domain (remainder filled in from reference TRBV29-1 and TRBJ1-3): SAVISQKPSRDICQRGTSLTIQCQVDSQVTMMFWYRQQPGQSLTLIATANQGSEATYESGFVIDKFPISRPNLTFSTLTVSNMSPEDSSIYLCSAATGLGGNTIYFGEGSWLTVV.

Comments on this clonotype: A clone one base away is much larger, so this may be a read error. The chain joins TRBV7-2 to TRBJ2-7; D unresolved. CDR3 length: 12 amino acids. The germline V gene has CDR1 SGHTA and CDR2 FQGNSA. Between the trimmed V and J ends, which lost 5 bases and 2 bases, there was a span of 7 bases. CDR3 nucleotides: TGTGCCAGCAGCATAAACCCCTACGAGCAGTACTTC. It translates to CASSINPYEQYF.

This clonotype has at least ten counts. The chain couples TRBV6-2 or TRBV6-3 to TRBJ2-2; weak D call: TRBD1 (6 bases). V lost 5 bases, J lost 5 bases, and 12 bases lay in between. This CDR3 comprises 14 residues. Germline V CDR1 and CDR2: MNHEY, SVGEGT. The CDR3 reads CASSKNRETGELFF. The CDR3 nucleotides read TGTGCCAGCAGTAAAAACAGGGAAACCGGGGAGCTGTTTTTT.

This clonotype was seen a handful of times. This chain uses TRBV12-5 with TRBJ1-4, with 9 positions matching TRBD1. Trimming removed 1 base from V and 6 bases from J; junction bases left unmatched: 18. Germline loops: CDR1 LGHNT, CDR2 FRNRAP. CDR3 length equals 20 residues. The CDR3 sequence is CASGLDRDREYNPSDEKLFF. The CDR3 bases are TGTGCTAGTGGTTTGGACCGGGACAGGGAATATAACCCCTCGGATGAAAAACTGTTTTTT.

This clonotype was seen a few times. The chain combines TRBV4-1 with TRBJ2-7, with a weak D call TRBD2 (6 bases). Trimming took 0 bases from V and 7 from J, leaving 16 bases between them. This CDR3 has 15 residues. Germline V CDR1 and CDR2: MGHRA, YSYEKL. CDR3 bases: TGCGCCAGCAGCCAAGATCTAGCGAGCCCTAAAGAGCAGTACTTC. Protein product: CASSQDLASPKEQYF.

This clonotype was recorded at least ten times. The gene calls are TRBV20-1 and TRBJ1-1; TRBD1 agrees at 7 bases. The CDR3 has 14 amino acids. Trimming took 1 base from V and 3 from J; bases not matched to a gene: 5. Germline values: CDR1 DFQATT, CDR2 SNEGSKA (reference sequence). In nucleotides, the CDR3 is TGCAGTGCTAGAGGGACAGACAGGGACACTGAAGCTTTCTTT. Its translation: CSARGTDRDTEAFF.

This clonotype was seen ten or more times. The V call is TRBV20-1, the J call TRBJ2-1; D is uncertain. Germline lookup yields CDR1 DFQATT and CDR2 SNEGSKA (reference sequence). CDR3 length: 9 amino acids. CDR3 coding DNA: TGCAGCGTAGGCCATGAGCAGTTCTTC. Translated, it gives CSVGHEQFF.

The table lists this clonotype with many counts. The chain has TRBV14 and TRBJ1-4; D ambiguous. The CDR3 is 17 residues long. In germline, CDR1 is SGHDN, CDR2 FVKESK. V lost 4 bases, J lost 0 bases, and 15 bases lay in between. For the CDR3, the DNA is TGTGCCAGCAGCCGCCACCTTTCTATTGCAACTAATGAAAAACTGTTTTTT. The encoded protein is CASSRHLSIATNEKLFF.